One and the same sample provided the 29 T cell receptor beta chains below, sequenced in a study of T cell responses to AZD1222 COVID-19 vaccine (dated by TCRdb to the early 2020s). Explained via the paper, the time point label denotes: baseline before first vaccination. The library relied on the immunoSEQ multiplex PCR assay. TCRdb retrieved this table from immuneACCESS and kept in-frame rearrangements only. Not all clones are present; in checked studies, unresolved V genes account for under half, and no reason is known for the remainder. This sample comprises 55,000 to 80,000 clones, roughly three quarters of them detected only once. The top ten constitute about 14% of the sample. Material: peripheral blood, obtained on day 0 of AZD1222 vaccination. These receptors all come from an adult in good health.

The rearrangement uses TRBV6-6 and TRBJ1-6; D remains unclear. Trimming shortened V by 7 bases and J by 7 bases, and 14 bases separated the two germline ends. The germline gives CDR1 MNHNY, CDR2 SVGAGI (reference sequence). The CDR3 runs 14 residues. Here the CDR3 reads CASTVTGGNSPLHF. The CDR3 DNA is TGTGCCAGCACAGTTACCGGCGGCAATTCACCCCTCCACTTT.

This clone was seen a single time. The rearrangement uses TRBV29-1 and TRBJ1-2; 8 bases are shared with TRBD1. The CDR3 consists of 14 residues. CDR1 and CDR2 (germline): SQVTM, ANQGSEA. V was clipped by 3 bases and J by 5 bases; unmatched bases: 8. The CDR3 DNA sequence: TGCAGCGTTGACATTCAGGACAGGGAGTATGGCTACACCTTC. Translating it yields CSVDIQDREYGYTF.

This clone was seen only a few times. The V and J genes are TRBV24-1 and TRBJ2-2; 8 bases match TRBD1. This CDR3 is 15 amino acids long. V lost 10 bases and J lost 5; bases outside the gene matches: 11. Germline V gene sequence: CDR1 KGHDR, CDR2 SFDVKD. The CDR3 bases are TGTGCCACAACTCCGACAGGGGCGCGGACCGGGGAGCTGTTTTTT. This translates into CATTPTGARTGELFF.

The CDR3 loop is CAWTQGQGRQETQYF. CDR3 sequence (DNA): TGTGCCTGGACTCAAGGACAGGGAAGGCAAGAGACCCAGTACTTC. The chain has TRBV30 and TRBJ2-5; 8 bases are shared with TRBD1. This CDR3 contains 15 residues. Germline CDR1 GTSNPN, CDR2 SVGIG (reference sequence). After removal of 4 bases from V and 2 bases from J, the junction contained 9 bases not matched to a gene.

The chain couples TRBV20-1 to TRBJ2-1; TRBD2 matches 10 bases. CDR3 length: 14 residues. Germline CDR1 is DFQATT and CDR2 is SNEGSKA (reference sequence). V lost 3 bases and J lost 6; bases outside the gene matches: 5. As DNA, the CDR3 is TGCAGTGCTAGTGGTAGCGGGGGGACCAATGAGCAGTTCTTC. Protein: CSASGSGGTNEQFF.

The V and J genes are TRBV7-9 and TRBJ1-2; 7 bases map to TRBD1. V shed 0 bases, J shed 3 bases, and the junction held 1 base outside the gene matches. The CDR3 covers 14 residues. Germline CDR1 is SEHNR and CDR2 is FQNEAQ (reference sequence). In DNA, the CDR3 is TGTGCCAGCAGCTTAGCCGGGACAGACTATGGCTACACCTTC. This gives the protein CASSLAGTDYGYTF.

The V and J genes are TRBV6-2 or TRBV6-3 and TRBJ2-1; 7 nucleotides align to TRBD2. The CDR3 runs to 16 residues. Germline CDR1 is MNHEY and CDR2 is SVGEGT. Trimming took 0 bases from V and 7 from J; bases not matched to a gene: 9. The CDR3 region has the DNA TGTGCCAGCAGTTACTCGTGGAGTACTAGCGAGAATGAGCAGTTCTTC. As protein: CASSYSWSTSENEQFF.

The genes are TRBV13 and TRBJ2-5; D is perhaps TRBD2 (5 bases). The CDR3 runs to 17 residues. Germline values: CDR1 PRHDT, CDR2 FYEKMQ (reference sequence). V was pared by 5 bases and J by 2 bases, with 21 bases between. The CDR3 loop is CASSVDDGVPGQETQYF. The CDR3 DNA reads TGTGCCAGCAGCGTCGACGACGGGGTCCCGGGGCAAGAGACCCAGTACTTC. Drawing the rest from reference TRBV13 and TRBJ2-5, the complete variable domain is AAGVIQSPRHLIKEKRETATLKCYPIPRHDTVYWYQQGPGQDPQFLISFYEKMQSDKGSIPDRFSAQQFSDYHSELNMSSLELGDSALYFCASSVDDGVPGQETQYFGPGTRLLVL.

This clone was seen more than once but under ten times. The chain has TRBV5-3 and TRBJ1-4; D call uncertain. TRBV5-3 is reported as an ORF; its role is uncertain. Trimming took off 4 bases at V and 8 bases at J, with 18 bases between the two ends. The CDR3 length is 15 residues. CDR3 loop: CARSPDGQVREKLFF. The DNA for the CDR3 is TGTGCCAGAAGCCCCGATGGGCAGGTTCGGGAAAAACTGTTTTTT.

V usage is TRBV5-1 and J usage is TRBJ2-2; TRBD2 agrees at 8 bases. CDR3 size: 16 residues. The germline CDR1 and CDR2 sequences are SGHRS and YFSETQ. The trim removed 0 bases at V and 2 bases at J, leaving 3 bases unmatched. The DNA of the CDR3 is TGCGCCAGCAGCTTGGCGGGACTAGAAAACACCGGGGAGCTGTTTTTT. Protein product: CASSLAGLENTGELFF.

CDR3 nucleotide sequence: TGTGCCTATTTCAGTAATACATCCATCGATAGCAATCAGCCCCAGCATTTT. Encoded protein: CAYFSNTSIDSNQPQHF. The chain is built from TRBV19 and TRBJ1-5; D call uncertain. The CDR3 consists of 17 residues. From germline, CDR1 is LNHDA and CDR2 SQIVND (reference sequence). The V and J ends lost 11 bases and 0 bases respectively, with 23 bases between them.

The chain employs TRBV7-9 and TRBJ2-7; D is undetermined. Germline V lookup: CDR1 SEHNR, CDR2 FQNEAQ (reference sequence). V was shortened by 6 bases and J by 0 bases, with 15 bases between the two germline ends. The CDR3 runs to 15 residues. The CDR3 region is CASSPGFLSSYEQYF. For the CDR3, the DNA is TGTGCCAGCAGTCCCGGGTTCCTAAGCTCCTACGAGCAGTACTTC. Using reference TRBV7-9 and TRBJ2-7 for the parts outside the CDR3, the full variable domain is DTGVSQNPRHKITKRGQNVTFRCDPISEHNRLYWYRQTLGQGPEFLTYFQNEAQLEKSRLLSDRFSAERPKGSFSTLEIQRTEQGDSAMYLCASSPGFLSSYEQYFGPGTRLTVT.

This clone was detected once. The chain combines TRBV6-5 with TRBJ2-5; no clear D gene. Germline V lookup: CDR1 MNHEY, CDR2 SVGAGI. The CDR3 spans 14 residues. V was clipped by 6 bases and J by 5 bases, with 16 bases between them. CDR3 sequence (DNA): TGTGCCAGCAGCTTAACCCGGGTCCGTGAGACCCAGTACTTC. Translated, it gives CASSLTRVRETQYF.

The CDR3 DNA is TGTGCCAGCACCCCCACCCGAGTCGGTGAAGCTTTCTTT. Amino acids: CASTPTRVGEAFF. The chain couples TRBV6-5 to TRBJ1-1; D unclear. The germline V gene encodes CDR1 MNHEY and CDR2 SVGAGI. V lost 7 bases, J lost 7 bases, and 16 bases lay in between. The CDR3 loop spans 13 amino acids.

The CDR3 loop reads CASSVEGSPLYEQYF. The CDR3 DNA reads as TGTGCCAGCAGCGTAGAGGGCTCTCCGCTCTACGAGCAGTACTTC. The V and J genes are TRBV9 and TRBJ2-7; D gene unclear. The germline gives CDR1 SGDLS, CDR2 YYNGEE. CDR3 length: 15 amino acids. Trimming shortened V by 0 bases and J by 3 bases, and 13 bases separated the two germline ends.

The chain joins TRBV29-1 to TRBJ1-1, with 8 positions matching TRBD1. The trim removed 4 bases at V and 4 bases at J, leaving 8 bases unmatched. CDR1 SQVTM and CDR2 ANQGSEA come from the germline V gene. The CDR3 has 14 residues. The CDR3 bases are TGCAGCGTTGGAAGAAGCACAGGGGGCACTGAAGCTTTCTTT. Translated, it gives CSVGRSTGGTEAFF.

This clone appeared a single time. CDR3 DNA: TGTGCCAGCAGCGCGCGTCCCGTTCCCATATATTTT. Translated, it gives CASSARPVPIYF. This chain uses TRBV7-8 with TRBJ1-3; D unresolved. From germline, CDR1 is SGHVS and CDR2 FQNEAQ. The V end was cut by 5 bases, the J end by 11 bases, with 13 bases between. The CDR3 loop spans 12 amino acids.

The gene calls are TRBV4-1 and TRBJ2-7; weak D call: TRBD2 (6 bases). The CDR3 runs 15 residues. Per the germline V gene, CDR1 is MGHRA and CDR2 is YSYEKL. V was shortened by 1 base and J by 0 bases, with 10 bases between the two germline ends. DNA for the CDR3: TGCGCCAGCAGCCAAGCGGCGGGGACCTCCTACGAGCAGTACTTC. Amino acid sequence: CASSQAAGTSYEQYF.

The table lists this clone with a count of one. The chain couples TRBV19 to TRBJ1-5; 7 bases fit TRBD1. The junction had 8 bases not matched to a gene; V was cut back by 0 bases and J by 0 bases. Germline CDR1 LNHDA, CDR2 SQIVND (reference sequence). The CDR3 loop spans 18 amino acids. Here the CDR3 DNA reads TGTGCCAGTAGTATAGAGGGTCCGGGACAGATTAGCAATCAGCCCCAGCATTTT. It is translated as CASSIEGPGQISNQPQHF. The full variable domain, with the rest looked up from reference TRBV19 and TRBJ1-5, is DGGITQSPKYLFRKEGQNVTLSCEQNLNHDAMYWYRQDPGQGLRLIYYSQIVNDFQKGDIAEGYSVSREKKESFPLTVTSAQKNPTAFYLCASSIEGPGQISNQPQHFGDGTRLSIL.

This clone appeared a few times. The V call is TRBV7-2, the J call TRBJ1-4; D gene uncertain. The CDR3 spans 15 residues. V gave up 5 bases and J gave up 5 bases, with 15 bases separating them. Germline V gene data show CDR1 as SGHTA and CDR2 as FQGNSA. The CDR3 bases are TGTGCCAGCAGCCAGGAGGTGGCCTGGAATGAAAAACTGTTTTTT. Its protein product is CASSQEVAWNEKLFF.

The chain links TRBV18 to TRBJ2-5; 8 nucleotides align to TRBD2. Germline V CDR1 and CDR2: KGHSH, LQKENI. The CDR3 is 18 residues long. The trim removed 5 bases at V and 4 bases at J, leaving 18 bases unmatched. The CDR3 bases are TGTGCCAGCTCAACAGGCTCGGGAGGGGGGGCCCTCGGAGAGACCCAGTACTTC. As protein: CASSTGSGGGALGETQYF.

The rearrangement links TRBV9 to TRBJ2-7, with D possibly called TRBD1 or TRBD2 (5 bases each). Germline lookup yields CDR1 SGDLS and CDR2 YYNGEE. This CDR3 is 14 amino acids long. The V and J ends lost 0 bases and 0 bases respectively, with 7 bases between them. CDR3 bases: TGTGCCAGCAGCGTAGAGGGGAGCTCCTACGAGCAGTACTTC. Translated: CASSVEGSSYEQYF.

CDR3 in DNA: TGTGCCAGCAGCCGGAATACCCAAGTAGAAGCTTTCTTT. Its translation is CASSRNTQVEAFF. The V gene is TRBV5-5, the J gene TRBJ1-1; D is uncertain. Germline lookup yields CDR1 SGHKS and CDR2 YYEKEE (reference sequence). V was shortened by 4 bases and J by 8 bases, with 15 bases between the two germline ends. This CDR3 has 13 residues.

The CDR3 DNA is TGCGCCAGCAGCCAAGATGTGGGCGTATTCTACGAGCAGTACTTC. Its protein product is CASSQDVGVFYEQYF. V and J are TRBV4-3 and TRBJ2-7, with D unresolved. Germline-derived CDR1 and CDR2 are LGHNA and YSLEER. V was shortened by 0 bases and J by 3 bases, with 12 bases between the two germline ends. The CDR3 loop spans 15 amino acids.

This clone has more than one count but fewer than ten. The genes are TRBV11-2 and TRBJ1-3, with TRBD1 as a possible D gene (5 bases). Trimming pared 4 bases from V and 4 bases from J, leaving 14 bases between. This CDR3 comprises 15 residues. Germline loops: CDR1 SGHAT, CDR2 FQNNGV. For the CDR3, the DNA is TGTGCCAGCAGCTCGATCCGGGGGAAGGGAAACACCATATATTTT. Translated, it gives CASSSIRGKGNTIYF.

The chain couples TRBV12-3 or TRBV12-4 to TRBJ1-2; D is uncertain. V was pared by 6 bases and J by 6 bases, with 8 bases between. The CDR3 consists of 11 residues. This CDR3 reads CASSQRDGYTF. DNA of the CDR3: TGTGCCAGCAGCCAAAGGGATGGCTACACCTTC.

The V gene is TRBV27, the J gene TRBJ2-1; 10 bases fit TRBD1. Germline CDR1 is MNHEY and CDR2 is SMNVEV (reference sequence). The CDR3 loop spans 15 amino acids. The junction had 9 bases not matched to a gene; V was cut back by 5 bases and J by 8 bases. The CDR3: CASSPRDRGHDEQFF. CDR3 sequence (DNA): TGTGCCAGCAGTCCCCGGGACAGGGGACATGATGAGCAGTTCTTC.

This clone was observed a few times. J is TRBJ2-2 and V is TRBV19; a possible D gene is TRBD1 (6 bases). The V end lost 6 bases, the J end lost 4 bases, and 15 bases lay between the germline ends. Germline assignment: CDR1 LNHDA and CDR2 SQIVND (reference sequence). There are 15 residues in the CDR3. CDR3 in DNA: TGTGCCAGTAGCTTACAGGGCGAAGGCACCGGGGAGCTGTTTTTT. This codes for CASSLQGEGTGELFF.

The rearrangement joins TRBV19 to TRBJ1-2; TRBD1 matches 8 bases. Trimming removed 4 bases from V and 8 bases from J; junction bases left unmatched: 6. Germline CDR1 is LNHDA and CDR2 is SQIVND (reference sequence). The CDR3 loop spans 13 amino acids. The chain's CDR3 is CASSTLDRDGYTF. The CDR3 DNA sequence: TGTGCCAGTAGTACCCTGGACAGGGACGGCTACACCTTC. The complete variable domain, with remaining parts taken from reference TRBV19 and TRBJ1-2, reads DGGITQSPKYLFRKEGQNVTLSCEQNLNHDAMYWYRQDPGQGLRLIYYSQIVNDFQKGDIAEGYSVSREKKESFPLTVTSAQKNPTAFYLCASSTLDRDGYTFGSGTRLTVV.